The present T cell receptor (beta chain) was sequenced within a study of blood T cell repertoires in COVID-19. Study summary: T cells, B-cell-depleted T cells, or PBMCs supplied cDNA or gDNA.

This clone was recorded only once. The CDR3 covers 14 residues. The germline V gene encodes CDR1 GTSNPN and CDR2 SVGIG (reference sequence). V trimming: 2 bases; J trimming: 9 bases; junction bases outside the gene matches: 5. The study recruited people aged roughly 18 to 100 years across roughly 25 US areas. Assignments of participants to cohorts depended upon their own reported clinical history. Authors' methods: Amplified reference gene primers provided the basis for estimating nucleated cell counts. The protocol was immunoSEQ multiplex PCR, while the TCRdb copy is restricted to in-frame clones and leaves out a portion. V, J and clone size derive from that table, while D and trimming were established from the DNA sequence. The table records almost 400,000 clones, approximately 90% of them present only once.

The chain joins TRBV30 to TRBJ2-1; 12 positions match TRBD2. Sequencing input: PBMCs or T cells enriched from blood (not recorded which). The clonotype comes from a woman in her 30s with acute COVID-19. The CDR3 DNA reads TGTGCCTGGAGTTCTAGCGGGGGGGCCCTTGAGCAGTTCTTC. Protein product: CAWSSSGGALEQFF.